This TCR beta chain was recorded in a study of blood T cell repertoires in COVID-19. Study summary: In each case, the material was cDNA or gDNA derived from T cells, B-cell-depleted T cells, or PBMCs.

V dropped 0 bases and J dropped 3 bases, with 5 bases sitting between them. CDR1 and CDR2 (germline): MGHRA, YSYEKL. The CDR3 sequence is 14 residues long. Original analysis: Reference gene primer amplification gave nucleated cell count estimates. Measured with immunoSEQ multiplex PCR; TCRdb has only the in-frame clones, and not every one. Clonal size and the V and J genes are those of that table, whereas D and trimming came from the DNA. This repertoire shows about 24,000 clones, 82% found once; its top ten account for 7.5% to 10%. This clone was seen a handful of times. The sequencing input was peripheral blood. This sequence joins TRBV4-1 and TRBJ2-2; no definite D call. The sequence derives from a human donor in a cohort sampled during active COVID-19. The CDR3 region is CASSQEGYTGELFF. The DNA for the CDR3 is TGCGCCAGCAGCCAAGAGGGCTACACCGGGGAGCTGTTTTTT.